This T cell receptor beta chain was sequenced during a study of blood T cell repertoires in COVID-19. Libraries were prepared by immunoSEQ multiplex PCR; TCRdb keeps only in-frame clonotypes and omits some of them. The top ten clones hold 0.95% to 1.5% of a sample with 130,000 to 150,000 clones, 88% of them seen once. The ends lost 3 bases at V and 1 base at J; junction bases unmatched: 4. This CDR3 comprises 16 residues. The germline V gene encodes CDR1 LGHNA and CDR2 YSLEER. The receptor comes from a young woman with acute COVID-19. Sequenced material: PBMCs or T cells enriched from blood (not recorded which). The gene calls are TRBV4-3 and TRBJ2-2, with TRBD1 matching 8 bases. For the CDR3, the DNA is TGCGCCAGCAGCCAGGAGACAGGGGTGAACACCGGGGAGCTGTTTTTT. Amino acid sequence: CASSQETGVNTGELFF.